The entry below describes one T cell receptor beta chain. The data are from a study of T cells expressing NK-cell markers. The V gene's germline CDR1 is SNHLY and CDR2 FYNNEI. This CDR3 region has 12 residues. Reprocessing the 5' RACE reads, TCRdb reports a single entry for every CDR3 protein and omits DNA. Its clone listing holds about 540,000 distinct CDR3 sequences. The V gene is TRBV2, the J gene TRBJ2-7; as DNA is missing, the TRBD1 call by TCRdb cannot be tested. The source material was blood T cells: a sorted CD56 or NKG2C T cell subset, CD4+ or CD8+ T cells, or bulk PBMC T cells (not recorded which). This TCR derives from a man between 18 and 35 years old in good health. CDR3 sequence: CATGTGRYEQYF. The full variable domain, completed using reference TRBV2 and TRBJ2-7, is EPEVTQTPSHQVTQMGQEVILRCVPISNHLYFYWYRQILGQKVEFLVSFYNNEISEKSEIFDDQFSVERPDGSNFTLKIRSTKLEDSAMYFCATGTGRYEQYFGPGTRLTVT.